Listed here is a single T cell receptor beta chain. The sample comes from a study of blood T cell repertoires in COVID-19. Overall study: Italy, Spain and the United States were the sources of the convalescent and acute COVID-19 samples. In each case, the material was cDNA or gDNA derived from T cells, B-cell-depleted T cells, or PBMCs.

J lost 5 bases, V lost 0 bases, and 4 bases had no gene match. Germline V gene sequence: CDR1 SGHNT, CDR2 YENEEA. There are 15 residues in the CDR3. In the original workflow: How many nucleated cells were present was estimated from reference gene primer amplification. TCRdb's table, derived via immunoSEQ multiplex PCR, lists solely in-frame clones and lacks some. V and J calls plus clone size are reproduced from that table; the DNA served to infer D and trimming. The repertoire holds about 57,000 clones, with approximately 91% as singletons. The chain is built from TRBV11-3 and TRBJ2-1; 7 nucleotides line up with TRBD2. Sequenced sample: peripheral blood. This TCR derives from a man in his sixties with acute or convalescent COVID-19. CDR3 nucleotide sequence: TGTGCCAGCAGCTTAGATCTCGGGACTAACAATGAGCAGTTCTTC. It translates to CASSLDLGTNNEQFF.